A selection of T cell receptor beta chains follows, all from one sample in a study of T cell changes during pregnancy in multiple sclerosis. TCRdb's table, derived via immunoSEQ multiplex PCR, lists solely in-frame clones and lacks some. The table lists about 120,000 clones, over 85% of them singletons. The specimen was peripheral blood, collected before pregnancy. The receptor source for this set is a female donor with multiple sclerosis, enrolled in a pregnancy study. Both conserved end residues are part of each CDR3. The D gene is left open where the match is weak. Some rows mark clone size as missing; the rest say once, few, many or name a class of expanded clone.

v_call	j_call	d_call	clone_size	cdr3_nt	cdr3_aa
TRBV7-2	TRBJ1-3	TRBD1	-	TGTGCCAGCAGCTTAGTGACAGGGATGCCTGGAAACACCATATATTTT	CASSLVTGMPGNTIYF
TRBV19	TRBJ2-5	TRBD2	-	TGTGCCAGTAGTAGGACTAGCGGGAGTGGGTCACAAGAGACCCAGTACTTC	CASSRTSGSGSQETQYF
TRBV19	TRBJ2-6	TRBD1	-	TGTGCCAGCTCCGTAACAGGGGCTGCTGGGGCCAACGTCCTGACTTTC	CASSVTGAAGANVLTF
TRBV30	TRBJ2-2	TRBD1	-	TGTGCCTGGAGTGCCGGGACAGGAGCCACCGGGGAGCTGTTTTTT	CAWSAGTGATGELFF
TRBV5-6	TRBJ1-3	-	-	TGTGCCAGCAGCTTTTCGAACACCATATATTTT	CASSFSNTIYF
TRBV5-1	TRBJ1-3	TRBD1	-	TGCGCCAGCAGACAGGGGGCTGGAAACACCATATATTTT	CASRQGAGNTIYF
TRBV28	TRBJ2-2	-	-	TGTGCCAGCAGAACCCCACAGGACACCGGGGAGCTGTTTTTT	CASRTPQDTGELFF
TRBV29-1	TRBJ1-5	-	-	TGCAGCGTTGGCGGCGGTAGCAATCAGCCCCAGCATTTT	CSVGGGSNQPQHF
TRBV29-1	TRBJ2-1	-	once	TGCAGCGTTGCAGGGCGCCGCTCCTACAATGAGCAGTTCTTC	CSVAGRRSYNEQFF
TRBV6-1	TRBJ2-3	-	once	TGTGCCAGCAATAGGCAGCGGAGCACAGATACGCAGTATTTT	CASNRQRSTDTQYF
TRBV6-6	TRBJ1-5	TRBD1	-	TGTGCCAGCAAACAGGGGGCAAGCCAGCCCCAGCATTTT	CASKQGASQPQHF
TRBV11-2	TRBJ2-7	TRBD2	-	TGTGCCAGCAGCGGGGGACTAGCGGGGGGTTCGGGGGAGCAGTACTTC	CASSGGLAGGSGEQYF
TRBV5-1	TRBJ2-1	-	-	-	CASSSSGGLAGGHEQFF
TRBV6-6	TRBJ1-2	-	-	TGTGCCAGCAGCCCTTTCCCCCGGGGGGGCTTGTATGGCTACACCTTC	CASSPFPRGGLYGYTF
TRBV27	TRBJ2-7	TRBD1	-	TGTGCCAGCAGTTTAGGGACAGGGAGGTACTACGAGCAGTACTTC	CASSLGTGRYYEQYF
TRBV25-1	TRBJ1-1	-	few	TGTGCCAGCGGCGGGCGGGGACCCGCTGAAGCTTTCTTT	CASGGRGPAEAFF
TRBV13	TRBJ2-7	-	-	TGTGCCAGCAGACGGTCGGAACAGGGAGCCCTTTTC	CASRRSEQGALF
TRBV5-1	TRBJ1-3	-	-	TGCGCCAGCAGCTTGGACAGGGCCTCTGGAAACACCATATATTTT	CASSLDRASGNTIYF
TRBV6-6	TRBJ1-1	TRBD1	-	TGTGCCAGCAGCCTGGGACAGTTTGAAGCTTTCTTT	CASSLGQFEAFF
TRBV5-5	TRBJ2-7	-	-	TGTGCCAGCAGCTGGGGGGTCCCCTACGAGCAGTACTTC	CASSWGVPYEQYF
TRBV10-3	TRBJ2-1	TRBD2	-	TGTGCCACCCAGCCGGCGGGGGTTTCCTACAATGAGCAGTTCTTC	CATQPAGVSYNEQFF
TRBV30	TRBJ2-3	-	-	TGTGCCTGGAGTTTCGGGGACACAGATACGCAGTATTTT	CAWSFGDTDTQYF
TRBV6-1	TRBJ1-3	-	-	TGTGCCAGCAGGCCCGACTTCTCTGGAAACACCATATATTTT	CASRPDFSGNTIYF